This T cell receptor beta chain came from a study of T cell responses to AZD1222 COVID-19 vaccine. This CDR3 comprises 13 residues. The germline V gene encodes CDR1 MGHRA and CDR2 YSYEKL. The V gene lost 1 base and the J gene lost 2 bases, with 4 bases spanning the gap. The table came from immunoSEQ multiplex PCR; TCRdb's copy has only in-frame clones and leaves some out. This sample carries more than 95,000 clones, around nine tenths of them seen once, and the ten largest clones take around 1.5%. This clone was seen once. The antigen is not known. Study conclusions and caveats: Researchers took repertoire samples only after the peak T cell response had come. An increase in Spike-specific TCR breadth and depth was observed after two AZD1222 doses. Dominant CD4 TCR responses targeted spike regions 160-218 and 743-854. Females outnumbered males among donors, who were mostly white British; clonal diversity was possibly underestimated.

The V call is TRBV4-1, the J call TRBJ2-3; D ambiguous. This sequence was found in an adult who received the AZD1222 COVID-19 vaccine. Sequences were derived from peripheral blood, sampled 28 days after the second AZD1222 dose. CDR3 amino acids: CASSQGDTDTQYF. The CDR3 DNA follows: TGCGCCAGCAGCCAAGGGGACACAGATACGCAGTATTTT.